These 24 T cell receptor beta chains share one sample of origin, sequenced in a study of CXCR3-negative and CXCR3-positive naive CD8 T cells. The study, taken as a whole, reports: Researchers report that CXCR3-positive naive cells carry more hydrophobic TRB CDR3s than CXCR3-negative naive cells.

These receptors lack a known antigen. UMI-labeled 5' RACE yielded the TRB cDNA libraries. TCRdb reanalyzed the 5' RACE reads and collapses them to one entry per CDR3 protein, without DNA. The clone table shows some 140,000 distinct CDR3 sequences, with the ten largest holding approximately 0.51%. Sequencing input: naive CXCR3+ CD8+ T cells from blood. Regarding subset: CD45RO-CCR7+CD27+CD95- naive CD8+ T cells expressing CXCR3 (TNR3+). These receptors came from a human donor in good health. Some clones in this sample may be carry-over from other donors' samples.

This sequence joins TRBV19 and TRBJ2-1; TCRdb names TRBD2, which stays unverified in the absence of DNA. This CDR3 region has 17 residues. Germline CDR1 and CDR2: LNHDA and SQIVND (reference sequence). The CDR3 is CASSTQERVSSYNEQFF.

The CDR3 region is CASSAGQGRDEQYF. The chain uses TRBV9 and TRBJ2-7; TCRdb selects TRBD1, and the lack of DNA leaves this call unchecked. Germline V gene lookup returns CDR1 SGDLS and CDR2 YYNGEE. The CDR3 is made up of 14 amino acids.

J is TRBJ2-3 and V is TRBV7-9; the TCRdb D gene call, TRBD2, has no DNA to confirm it. The CDR3 spans 16 residues. Germline V lookup: CDR1 SEHNR, CDR2 FQNEAQ (reference sequence). The CDR3 region is CASSPVSGRLTDTQYF.

V usage is TRBV6-6 and J usage is TRBJ2-7; TCRdb's D call of TRBD1 is untestable without DNA. The CDR3 is 16 amino acids. In germline, CDR1 is MNHNY, CDR2 SVGAGI (reference sequence). The CDR3 reads CASSSRLTGYVYEQYF.

The J gene is TRBJ2-7, the V gene TRBV5-1; the TCRdb D gene call, TRBD2, has no DNA to confirm it. The CDR3 length is 15 residues. In germline, CDR1 is SGHRS, CDR2 YFSETQ. The CDR3 is CASSRPGGSRHEQYF.

V usage is TRBV25-1 and J usage is TRBJ2-7; absent DNA, TCRdb's TRBD1 call cannot be checked. The germline V gene encodes CDR1 MGHDK and CDR2 SYGVNS. The CDR3 covers 13 residues. This CDR3 is CASSDRDRYEQYF.

This chain links TRBV6-4 with TRBJ2-2. Germline-derived CDR1 and CDR2 are MRHNA and SNTAGT. The CDR3 has 13 residues. CDR3 loop: CASSEFSTGELFF.

The J gene is TRBJ2-1, the V gene TRBV20-1; as DNA is missing, the TRBD2 call by TCRdb cannot be tested. This CDR3 has 18 residues. Germline CDR1 reads DFQATT; CDR2 reads SNEGSKA (reference sequence). This chain's CDR3 is CSARRGPSGRPSYNEQFF.

The genes are TRBV9 and TRBJ2-1; TCRdb picks TRBD1, but there is no DNA to check that call. Germline CDR1 is SGDLS and CDR2 is YYNGEE. The CDR3 has 16 amino acids. The CDR3 is CASSPRQGSSYNEQFF.

The CDR3 loop reads CSARDPTGMTYEQYF. J is TRBJ2-7 and V is TRBV20-1; the TCRdb D gene call, TRBD1, has no DNA to confirm it. Germline-derived CDR1 and CDR2 are DFQATT and SNEGSKA (reference sequence). The CDR3 is 15 amino acids.

V usage is TRBV5-1 and J usage is TRBJ2-7; TCRdb designates TRBD1, a call that cannot be tested without DNA. The CDR3 is made up of 14 amino acids. Per the germline V gene, CDR1 is SGHRS and CDR2 is YFSETQ. The CDR3 loop is CASSGEWGTLEQYF.

The CDR3: CASSFGTETYGYTF. The V and J genes are TRBV7-2 and TRBJ1-2; TCRdb proposes TRBD1, but this gene call is untestable without DNA. This CDR3 is 14 amino acids long. Germline loops: CDR1 SGHTA, CDR2 FQGNSA.

This sequence joins TRBV7-3 and TRBJ2-3; TCRdb's D gene call, TRBD2, goes unchecked for lack of DNA. Germline CDR1 and CDR2: SGHTA and FQGTGA. This CDR3 spans 15 amino acids. The CDR3 here is CASSSSGSWTDTQYF.

The chain joins TRBV11-2 to TRBJ2-7; TCRdb's assignment of TRBD1 cannot be checked, as there is no DNA. The CDR3 is 14 residues long. Germline loops: CDR1 SGHAT, CDR2 FQNNGV. CDR3 residues: CASSDRGYTYEQYF.

This chain links TRBV9 with TRBJ1-2. Germline V gene data show CDR1 as SGDLS and CDR2 as YYNGEE. This CDR3 has 14 residues. The CDR3 sequence is CASSLAGANYGYTF.

The gene calls are TRBV5-1 and TRBJ2-1; the TCRdb D gene call, TRBD2, has no DNA to confirm it. Per germline, CDR1 SGHRS and CDR2 YFSETQ. This CDR3 region has 17 residues. The CDR3 sequence: CASSLEPPGLSYNEQFF.

The CDR3 here is CASSLGQNYGYTF. The chain couples TRBV7-3 to TRBJ1-2; checking the TCRdb D call of TRBD1 is not possible without DNA. CDR1 and CDR2 (germline): SGHTA, FQGTGA. The CDR3 runs to 13 residues.

The chain recombines TRBV5-1 with TRBJ2-7; TCRdb calls TRBD2, which cannot be checked without DNA. The CDR3 has 15 amino acids. CDR1 SGHRS and CDR2 YFSETQ come from the germline V gene. CDR3 in amino acids: CASSLAPSGFYEQYF.

This sequence joins TRBV24-1 and TRBJ2-3. The CDR3 totals 13 residues. Germline V CDR1 and CDR2: KGHDR, SFDVKD. The CDR3 protein is CATSDQQSDTQYF.

This CDR3 reads CATSIPSGGATDTQYF. The V gene is TRBV15, the J gene TRBJ2-3; the TRBD2 assignment by TCRdb is unverifiable without DNA. The CDR3 is 16 amino acids. Germline CDR1 LNHNV, CDR2 YYDKDF (reference sequence).

The chain joins TRBV12-3 or TRBV12-4 to TRBJ1-5. This CDR3 region has 14 residues. The CDR3 sequence: CASSAEHYYQPQHF.

CDR3 region: CASSHLPGQGSGEQYF. V and J are TRBV4-1 and TRBJ2-7; TCRdb names TRBD1, which stays unverified in the absence of DNA. The CDR3 loop spans 16 amino acids. Germline V gene lookup returns CDR1 MGHRA and CDR2 YSYEKL.

The chain joins TRBV27 to TRBJ2-7; TCRdb calls TRBD2, which cannot be checked without DNA. The germline CDR1 and CDR2 sequences are MNHEY and SMNVEV (reference sequence). The CDR3 has 13 residues. The CDR3 sequence: CASSPPGLAPFYF.

The chain links TRBV15 to TRBJ2-1; with no DNA, the TCRdb D assignment of TRBD2 cannot be verified. CDR3 length: 15 amino acids. Germline values: CDR1 LNHNV, CDR2 YYDKDF (reference sequence). The CDR3 protein is CATSSLANLYNEQFF.